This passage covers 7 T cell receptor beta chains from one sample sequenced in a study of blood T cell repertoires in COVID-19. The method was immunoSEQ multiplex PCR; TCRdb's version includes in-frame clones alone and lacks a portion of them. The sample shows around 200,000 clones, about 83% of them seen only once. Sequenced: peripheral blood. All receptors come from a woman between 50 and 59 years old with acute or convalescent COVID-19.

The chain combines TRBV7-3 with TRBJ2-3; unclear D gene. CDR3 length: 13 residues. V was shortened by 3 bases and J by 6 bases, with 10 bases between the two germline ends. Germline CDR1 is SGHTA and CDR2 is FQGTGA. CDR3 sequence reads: CASSLTPRDTQYF. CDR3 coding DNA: TGTGCCAGCAGCTTGACACCCCGGGATACGCAGTATTTT.

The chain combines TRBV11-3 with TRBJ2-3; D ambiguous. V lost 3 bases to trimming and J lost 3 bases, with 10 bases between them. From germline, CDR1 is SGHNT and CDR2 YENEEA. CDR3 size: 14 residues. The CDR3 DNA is TGTGCCAGCAGCTTTGGGTTGCGGACAGATACGCAGTATTTT. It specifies CASSFGLRTDTQYF.

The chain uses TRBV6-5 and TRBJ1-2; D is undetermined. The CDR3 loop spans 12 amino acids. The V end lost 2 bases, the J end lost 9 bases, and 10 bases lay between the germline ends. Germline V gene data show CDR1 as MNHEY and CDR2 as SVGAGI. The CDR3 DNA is TGTGCCAGCAGTTACACGGGTGTAAGCTACACCTTC. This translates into CASSYTGVSYTF.

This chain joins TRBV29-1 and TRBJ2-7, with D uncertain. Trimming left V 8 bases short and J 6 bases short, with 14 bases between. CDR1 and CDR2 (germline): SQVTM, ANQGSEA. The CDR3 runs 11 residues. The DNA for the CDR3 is TGCAGCCCTCCCTGGCGGTTCGAGCAGTACTTC. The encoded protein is CSPPWRFEQYF.

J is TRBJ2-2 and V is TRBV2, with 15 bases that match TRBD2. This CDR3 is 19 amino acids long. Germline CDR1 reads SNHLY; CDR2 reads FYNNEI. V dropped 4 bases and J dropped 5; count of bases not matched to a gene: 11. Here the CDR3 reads CASSGVPGLAGGRTGELFF. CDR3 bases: TGTGCCAGCAGTGGCGTCCCGGGACTAGCGGGAGGACGTACCGGGGAGCTGTTTTTT.

DNA of the CDR3: TGTGCCAGCTTGGCGGGAGTAAAGGATACGCAGTATTTT. This translates into CASLAGVKDTQYF. The rearrangement links TRBV6-6 to TRBJ2-3; 7 bases line up with TRBD2. Per the germline V gene, CDR1 is MNHNY and CDR2 is SVGAGI (reference sequence). This CDR3 is built from 13 residues. V gave up 8 bases and J gave up 6 bases; unmatched junction bases: 8.

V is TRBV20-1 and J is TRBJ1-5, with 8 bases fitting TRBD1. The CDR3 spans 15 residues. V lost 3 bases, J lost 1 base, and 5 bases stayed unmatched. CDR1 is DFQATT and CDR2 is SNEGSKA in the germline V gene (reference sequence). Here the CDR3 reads CSASPDRGSNQPQHF. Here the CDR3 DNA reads TGCAGTGCTAGTCCCGACAGGGGAAGCAATCAGCCCCAGCATTTT.